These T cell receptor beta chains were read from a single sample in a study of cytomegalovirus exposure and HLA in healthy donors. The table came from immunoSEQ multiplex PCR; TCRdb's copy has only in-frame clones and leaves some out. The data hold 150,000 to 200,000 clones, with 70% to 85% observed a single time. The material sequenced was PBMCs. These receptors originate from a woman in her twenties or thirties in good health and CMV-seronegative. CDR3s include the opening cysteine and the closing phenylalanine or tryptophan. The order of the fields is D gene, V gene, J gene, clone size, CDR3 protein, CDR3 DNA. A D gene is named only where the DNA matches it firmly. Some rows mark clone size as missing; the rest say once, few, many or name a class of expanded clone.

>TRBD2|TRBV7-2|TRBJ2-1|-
CASSLVGGSLGEQFF
TGTGCCAGCAGCTTAGTCGGCGGGAGCTTGGGTGAGCAGTTCTTC
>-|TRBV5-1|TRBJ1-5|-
CASSPHEGQPQHF
TGCGCCAGCAGCCCTCACGAGGGACAGCCCCAGCATTTT
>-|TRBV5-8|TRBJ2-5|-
CASSLVEGRETQYF
TGTGCCAGCAGCTTGGTCGAGGGTCGTGAGACCCAGTACTTC
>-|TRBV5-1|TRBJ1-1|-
CASSLEIGASTEAFF
TGCGCCAGCAGCTTGGAGATAGGGGCGAGCACTGAAGCTTTCTTT
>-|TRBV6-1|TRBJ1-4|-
CASSRRGLNEKLFF
TGTGCCAGCAGTCGCCGCGGGCTTAATGAAAAACTGTTTTTT
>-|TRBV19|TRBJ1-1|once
CASSTTVNTEAFF
TGTGCCAGTAGTACTACAGTAAACACTGAAGCTTTCTTT
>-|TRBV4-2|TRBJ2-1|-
CASSRARRGLSNEQFF
TGTGCCAGCAGCCGGGCCAGGAGGGGGCTCTCCAATGAGCAGTTCTTC
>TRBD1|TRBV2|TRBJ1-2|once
CASNTGTGSGYTF
TGTGCCAGCAATACCGGGACAGGGTCTGGCTACACCTTC
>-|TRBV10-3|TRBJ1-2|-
CAISEPDWGHYGYTF
TGTGCCATCAGTGAGCCGGACTGGGGGCACTATGGCTACACCTTC
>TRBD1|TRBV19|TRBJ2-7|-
CASSQRTGIYEQYF
TGTGCCAGTAGTCAACGGACAGGGATCTACGAGCAGTACTTC
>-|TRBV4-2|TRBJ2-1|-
CASSQEGAFNEQFF
TGTGCCAGCAGCCAAGAAGGAGCTTTCAATGAGCAGTTCTTC
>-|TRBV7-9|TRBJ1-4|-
CASSLVGGEKLFF
TGTGCCAGCAGCTTAGTCGGAGGTGAAAAACTGTTTTTT
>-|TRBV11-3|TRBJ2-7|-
CASSFEATSYEQYF
TGTGCCAGCAGCTTTGAGGCAACCTCCTACGAGCAGTACTTC
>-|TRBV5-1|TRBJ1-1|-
CASSSSPRQGNTEAFF
TGCGCCAGCAGCTCGTCGCCCAGGCAGGGGAACACTGAAGCTTTCTTT
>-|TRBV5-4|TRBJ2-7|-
CASSLIQTSSYEQYF
TGTGCCAGCAGCTTGATACAAACTAGCTCCTACGAGCAGTACTTC
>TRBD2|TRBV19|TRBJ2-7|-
CASSMGTTFSEQYF
TGTGCCAGTAGTATGGGGACTACCTTTAGCGAGCAGTACTTC
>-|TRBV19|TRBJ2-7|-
CASSMDAGYEQYF
TGTGCCAGTAGTATGGATGCAGGTTACGAGCAGTACTTC
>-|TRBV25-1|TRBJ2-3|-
CASSLGFSADTQYF
TGTGCCAGCAGTCTAGGTTTCTCGGCAGATACGCAGTATTTT
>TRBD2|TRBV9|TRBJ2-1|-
CASSVVASGFLLFF
TGTGCCAGCAGCGTAGTAGCTAGCGGGTTCCTCCTGTTCTTC
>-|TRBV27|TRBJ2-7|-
CASAPAGCSYEQYF
TGTGCCAGCGCCCCGGCGGGGTGTTCCTACGAGCAGTACTTC
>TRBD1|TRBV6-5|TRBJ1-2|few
CATGRDSQLYGYTF
TGTGCCACGGGCCGGGACAGTCAACTATATGGCTACACCTTC
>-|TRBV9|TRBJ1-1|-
CASNPDSNTEAFF
TGTGCCAGCAACCCGGACAGTAACACTGAAGCTTTCTTT
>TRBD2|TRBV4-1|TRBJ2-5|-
CASSQVASGASRRETQYF
TGCGCCAGCAGCCAAGTTGCTAGCGGGGCTTCGCGGAGGGAGACCCAGTACTTC
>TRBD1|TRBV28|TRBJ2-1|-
CASRDRAMYNEQFF
TGTGCCAGCCGTGACAGGGCGATGTACAATGAGCAGTTCTTC
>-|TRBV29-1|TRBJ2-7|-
CSVEGPGDYEQYF
TGCAGCGTTGAAGGGCCAGGGGACTACGAGCAGTACTTC
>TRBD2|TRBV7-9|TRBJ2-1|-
CASSLSLAGGRNEQFF
TGTGCCAGCAGCTTATCGCTAGCGGGAGGCAGGAATGAGCAGTTCTTC
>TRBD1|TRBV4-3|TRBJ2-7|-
CASSQGTGRAYEQYF
TGCGCCAGCAGCCAAGGGACAGGGCGGGCCTACGAGCAGTACTTC
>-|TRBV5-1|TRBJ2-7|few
CASSLAGDRTYEQYF
TGCGCCAGCAGCTTGGCGGGGGACAGAACCTACGAGCAGTACTTC